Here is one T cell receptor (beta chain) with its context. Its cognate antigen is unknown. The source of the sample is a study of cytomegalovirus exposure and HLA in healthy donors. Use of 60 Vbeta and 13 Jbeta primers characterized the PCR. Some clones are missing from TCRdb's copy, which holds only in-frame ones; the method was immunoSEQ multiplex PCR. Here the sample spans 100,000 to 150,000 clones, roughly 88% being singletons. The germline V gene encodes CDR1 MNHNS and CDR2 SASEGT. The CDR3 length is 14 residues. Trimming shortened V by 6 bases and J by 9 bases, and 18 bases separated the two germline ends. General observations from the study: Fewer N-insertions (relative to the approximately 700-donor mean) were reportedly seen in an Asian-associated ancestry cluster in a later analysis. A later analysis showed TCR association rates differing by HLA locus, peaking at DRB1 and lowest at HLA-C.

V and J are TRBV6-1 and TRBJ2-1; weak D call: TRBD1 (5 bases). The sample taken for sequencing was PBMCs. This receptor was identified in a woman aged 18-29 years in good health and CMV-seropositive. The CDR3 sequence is CASRVGQSNGEQFF. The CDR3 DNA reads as TGTGCCAGCAGAGTGGGGCAGTCTAACGGTGAGCAGTTCTTC.